Following are 26 T cell receptor beta chains from one sample sequenced in a study of blood T cell repertoires in COVID-19. TCRdb's table, derived via immunoSEQ multiplex PCR, lists solely in-frame clones and lacks some. The table lists a few hundred thousand clones, about 89% of them singletons. Sequences were obtained from peripheral blood. The receptors come from a woman aged 55-75 years with acute or convalescent COVID-19.

The chain couples TRBV6-2 or TRBV6-3 to TRBJ2-7; 10 nucleotides match TRBD1. CDR3 length: 16 amino acids. With 2 bases clipped from V and 3 bases from J, the junction kept 7 bases outside the gene matches. Germline-derived CDR1 and CDR2 are MNHEY and SVGEGT. The CDR3 DNA sequence: TGTGCCAGCAGTTACCCCGACAGGGGGCTTCTCTACGAGCAGTACTTC. Amino acid sequence: CASSYPDRGLLYEQYF.

This chain joins TRBV6-5 and TRBJ1-2; TRBD1 agrees at 8 bases. With V trimmed by 6 bases and J by 1 base, 4 bases remained unmatched. The CDR3 contains 14 residues. The germline gives CDR1 MNHEY, CDR2 SVGAGI. For the CDR3, the DNA is TGTGCCAGCAGCTCGGACAGGGTTAACTATGGCTACACCTTC. It specifies CASSSDRVNYGYTF.

This chain links TRBV29-1 with TRBJ1-2; D is uncertain. The V gene lost 4 bases and the J gene lost 6 bases, with 9 bases spanning the gap. The CDR3 loop spans 11 amino acids. Per the germline V gene, CDR1 is SQVTM and CDR2 is ANQGSEA. CDR3 in amino acids: CSVVTENGYTF. The CDR3 DNA sequence: TGCAGCGTTGTCACGGAGAATGGCTACACCTTC.

The chain has TRBV4-1 and TRBJ2-5; perhaps TRBD2 as D (6 bases). The CDR3 totals 15 residues. V lost 0 bases to trimming and J lost 1 base, with 9 bases between them. In germline, CDR1 is MGHRA, CDR2 YSYEKL. The CDR3 region has the DNA TGCGCCAGCAGCCAAGAGCGGGGACTCCAAGAGACCCAGTACTTC. Protein sequence: CASSQERGLQETQYF.

The chain joins TRBV28 to TRBJ1-6, with TRBD1 as a possible D gene (6 bases). The CDR3 runs 12 residues. In germline, CDR1 is MDHEN, CDR2 SYDVKM. Trimming pared 5 bases from V and 14 bases from J, leaving 13 bases between. As DNA, the CDR3 is TGTGCCAGCAGTGAACAGGGTAAGGCCCTCCACTTT. Amino acid sequence: CASSEQGKALHF. The whole variable domain, remainder taken from reference TRBV28 and TRBJ1-6, is DVKVTQSSRYLVKRTGEKVFLECVQDMDHENMFWYRQDPGLGLRLIYFSYDVKMKEKGDIPEGYSVSREKKERFSLILESASTNQTSMYLCASSEQGKALHFGNGTRLTVT.

The V call is TRBV5-3, the J call TRBJ1-5, with D unclear. TRBV5-3 is an ORF, with its function uncertain. This CDR3 has 14 residues. The germline V and J ends were trimmed by 0 bases and 5 bases, with 9 bases remaining between them. CDR3 loop: CARSLDQFDQPQHF. The CDR3 DNA is TGTGCCAGAAGCTTGGACCAGTTCGATCAGCCCCAGCATTTT.

The sample holds one count of this clone. The V call is TRBV2, the J call TRBJ1-1; D might be TRBD1 (6 bases). This CDR3 contains 15 residues. The germline CDR1 and CDR2 sequences are SNHLY and FYNNEI. The V and J ends lost 3 bases and 0 bases respectively, with 11 bases between them. This chain's CDR3 is CASSEGRTVNTEAFF. The CDR3 nucleotides read TGTGCCAGCAGTGAGGGTCGGACAGTGAACACTGAAGCTTTCTTT.

This clone was recorded once. The chain is built from TRBV9 and TRBJ2-1; the match to TRBD2 covers 14 bases. CDR1 and CDR2 from the germline V gene are SGDLS and YYNGEE. The ends lost 3 bases at V and 10 bases at J; junction bases unmatched: 9. This CDR3 is 16 amino acids long. The CDR3 DNA follows: TGTGCCAGCAGCGCCTCGGGACTAGCGGGAGTCGCCGAGCAGTTCTTC. It translates to CASSASGLAGVAEQFF.

The chain joins TRBV4-1 to TRBJ2-1; 7 positions agree with TRBD1. CDR3 size: 14 residues. Trimming took 0 bases from V and 7 from J; bases not matched to a gene: 3. The germline V gene encodes CDR1 MGHRA and CDR2 YSYEKL. The CDR3 coding sequence is TGCGCCAGCAGCCAAGAGGGGACAGAGAATGAGCAGTTCTTC. This sequence encodes CASSQEGTENEQFF.

The gene calls are TRBV5-6 and TRBJ1-2; TRBD1 aligns across 8 bases. CDR1 is SGHDT and CDR2 is YYEEEE in the germline V gene. The CDR3 runs 14 residues. V lost 4 bases and J lost 6; bases outside the gene matches: 8. As DNA, the CDR3 is TGTGCCAGCAGCCCCGGGACAGGCCCCCATGGCTACACCTTC. It is translated as CASSPGTGPHGYTF.

The CDR3 DNA is TGTGCCAGCAGTTACAGGCCAGGGGGATATGGCTACACCTTC. Translated, it gives CASSYRPGGYGYTF. J is TRBJ1-2 and V is TRBV6-5; 7 bases agree with TRBD1. Losses at the gene ends were 2 bases for V and 5 bases for J; bases not matched to a gene: 5. The CDR3 contains 14 residues. Germline CDR1 MNHEY, CDR2 SVGAGI.

The chain has TRBV12-3 or TRBV12-4 and TRBJ1-2, with D hard to call. The V end was cut by 1 base, the J end by 1 base, with 4 bases between. The CDR3 runs 13 residues. The DNA for the CDR3 is TGTGCCAGCAGTTTAGGAGTTAACTATGGCTACACCTTC. Translation gives CASSLGVNYGYTF.

V usage is TRBV5-1 and J usage is TRBJ2-7; the match to TRBD2 covers 8 bases. The length of the CDR3 is 13 residues. Germline trimming cut 8 bases from V and 4 bases from J; bases unmatched to any gene: 8. CDR1 SGHRS and CDR2 YFSETQ come from the germline V gene. CDR3 sequence (DNA): TGCGCCAGTTCGGGGGGGAGTAAATACGAGCAGTACTTC. Amino acids: CASSGGSKYEQYF.

In this sample, this clone turned up once. The chain recombines TRBV19 with TRBJ2-1, with 9 positions matching TRBD1. The CDR3 runs 21 residues. The germline V gene encodes CDR1 LNHDA and CDR2 SQIVND (reference sequence). J gave up 10 bases and V 0 bases, and 25 bases lay outside the gene matches. CDR3 sequence (DNA): TGTGCCAGTAGTATAGATACCGGGACAGGGCCTTTCCTCCCCTTGAGCGGAGAGCAGTTCTTC. It yields the protein CASSIDTGTGPFLPLSGEQFF.

The chain recombines TRBV7-2 with TRBJ2-2, with no clear D. Trimming took 5 bases from V and 5 from J, leaving 15 bases between them. Germline V gene data show CDR1 as SGHTA and CDR2 as FQGNSA. This CDR3 has 15 amino acids. CDR3 sequence reads: CASSPQALGTGELFF. For the CDR3, the DNA is TGTGCCAGCAGCCCCCAGGCTCTGGGTACCGGGGAGCTGTTTTTT.

V gene TRBV19 combines with J gene TRBJ2-7; 8 bases are shared with TRBD1. Looked up from germline, CDR1 is LNHDA and CDR2 is SQIVND (reference sequence). V shed 5 bases, J shed 3 bases, and the junction held 15 bases outside the gene matches. CDR3 length equals 17 residues. The CDR3 DNA reads TGTGCCAGTAGTCCAAAAGGTGGTTGGACAGGGATCTACGAGCAGTACTTC. Amino acids: CASSPKGGWTGIYEQYF.

The CDR3 is CASSQERGNQPQHF. In nucleotides, the CDR3 is TGCGCCAGCAGCCAAGAGCGTGGCAATCAGCCCCAGCATTTT. The chain couples TRBV4-1 to TRBJ1-5, with unresolved D. Germline assignment: CDR1 MGHRA and CDR2 YSYEKL. The CDR3 is 14 amino acids. V was trimmed by 0 bases and J by 2 bases, leaving 5 bases between them.

J is TRBJ2-1 and V is TRBV6-1, with 11 bases matching TRBD2. CDR1 and CDR2 (germline): MNHNS, SASEGT. V shed 2 bases, J shed 4 bases, and the junction held 10 bases outside the gene matches. This CDR3 region has 18 residues. The chain's CDR3 is CASSESTSGGLLYNEQFF. CDR3 nucleotide sequence: TGTGCCAGCAGTGAATCCACTAGCGGGGGTCTTCTTTACAATGAGCAGTTCTTC.

This chain links TRBV29-1 with TRBJ1-2, with D hard to call. CDR1 SQVTM and CDR2 ANQGSEA come from the germline V gene. This CDR3 contains 11 residues. Deletions cut 8 bases from V and 6 bases from J, with 13 bases between. The DNA of the CDR3 is TGCAGCTCAGGAGGCCTCAATGGCTACACCTTC. As protein: CSSGGLNGYTF.

The chain joins TRBV5-6 to TRBJ1-1; no firm D call. Trimming took off 2 bases at V and 11 bases at J, with 16 bases between the two ends. The germline CDR1 and CDR2 sequences are SGHDT and YYEEEE. CDR3 length: 13 residues. The CDR3 reads CASSFGRSEGAFF. The CDR3 region has the DNA TGTGCCAGCAGCTTCGGACGATCTGAGGGCGCTTTCTTT.

This clone has more than one count but fewer than ten. This chain joins TRBV6-5 and TRBJ1-1, with D possibly matching TRBD1 (5 bases). CDR3 size: 13 residues. Germline loops: CDR1 MNHEY, CDR2 SVGAGI. Trimming took 0 bases from V and 5 from J, leaving 7 bases between them. The CDR3 spells CASSYSTVTEAFF. The CDR3 DNA follows: TGTGCCAGCAGTTACTCGACAGTAACTGAAGCTTTCTTT.

Turning to this clone: Other DNA sequences within the sample encode an identical CDR3. This chain joins TRBV3-1 (or the pseudogene TRBV3-2) and TRBJ1-1; D not resolved. V was pared by 1 base and J by 1 base, with 4 bases between. CDR1 is LGHDT and CDR2 is YNNKEL in the germline V gene (reference sequence). The CDR3 loop spans 13 amino acids. For the CDR3, the DNA is TGTGCCAGCAGCCAAGGAGGGAACACTGAAGCTTTCTTT. The encoded protein is CASSQGGNTEAFF.

This rearrangement joins TRBV7-2 to TRBJ2-1; 7 bases line up with TRBD1. J lost 6 bases, V lost 2 bases, and 1 base had no gene match. Per germline, CDR1 SGHTA and CDR2 FQGNSA. This CDR3 region has 13 residues. The CDR3 sequence: CASSLSGGNEQFF. CDR3 coding DNA: TGTGCCAGCAGCTTATCAGGGGGCAATGAGCAGTTCTTC.

The CDR3, as DNA: TGTGCCAGCAGCTCCCAAGGGGCCACCATATATTTT. It is translated as CASSSQGATIYF. V is TRBV7-2 and J is TRBJ1-3; weak D call: TRBD1 (5 bases). V was shortened by 4 bases and J by 9 bases, with 10 bases between the two germline ends. This CDR3 is built from 12 residues. Germline CDR1 is SGHTA and CDR2 is FQGNSA.

The chain joins TRBV5-4 to TRBJ2-1, with TRBD2 matching over 16 bases. The CDR3 sequence is 18 residues long. CDR1 and CDR2 (germline): SGHNT, YYREEE (reference sequence). The V gene end was trimmed by 4 bases and the J gene end by 0 bases; junction bases not matched to a gene: 4. The CDR3 sequence: CASSPGTSGGASYNEQFF. The CDR3 coding sequence is TGTGCCAGCAGCCCCGGGACTAGCGGGGGGGCCTCCTACAATGAGCAGTTCTTC.

The chain couples TRBV29-1 to TRBJ2-1; 8 nucleotides line up with TRBD2. This CDR3 spans 14 amino acids. The V and J ends lost 7 bases and 0 bases, in that order; junction bases with no gene match: 5. Germline CDR1 SQVTM, CDR2 ANQGSEA. The CDR3 DNA is TGCAGCGCCAATCGGGGGGGCTCCTACAATGAGCAGTTCTTC. Protein: CSANRGGSYNEQFF.